Listed below are T cell receptor beta chains from one sample, sequenced in a study of CD8 T cells in ankylosing spondylitis. Using its own MiXCR run on the 5' RACE reads, TCRdb lists one record per CDR3 protein. Found here are some 350,000 distinct CDR3 sequences, approximately 15% of them singletons; the top ten hold less than 1.1%. Sequenced input: blood, either unsorted or a sorted T cell fraction (not recorded which). The source is a male donor with ankylosing spondylitis or in good health (not recorded which). Both conserved end residues are part of each CDR3. A D gene is named only where the DNA matches it firmly. Expanded clones get a size class; other rows say once, few or many, or leave the size out.

J	size	D	V	DNA	CDR3
TRBJ2-7	.	TRBD2	TRBV27	TGTGCCAGCAGGAGGCCGAGCGGGACGGGGGGCGAGCAGTACTTC	CASRRPSGTGGEQYF
TRBJ2-7	.	TRBD2	TRBV28	TGTGCCAGCAGTGCTGCTAGCGGAAGCTCCTACGAGCAGTACTTC	CASSAASGSSYEQYF
TRBJ1-2	few	.	TRBV5-1	TGCGCCAGCAGCTGGGCACAGGGTGCTGCCGGCTACACCTTC	CASSWAQGAAGYTF
TRBJ2-2	.	.	TRBV5-5	TGTGCCAGCAGCTACCAGGGGGGGAACACCGGGGAGCTGTTTTTT	CASSYQGGNTGELFF
TRBJ2-1	.	.	TRBV27	TGTGCCAGCAGTTTAAATTGGGGACGCGGGCAGTTCTTC	CASSLNWGRGQFF
TRBJ2-5	.	.	TRBV5-1	TGCGCCAGCAGCTTCTTGGGGGGCCTTCAAGAGACCCAGTACTTC	CASSFLGGLQETQYF
TRBJ1-1	.	.	TRBV6-1	TGTGCCAGCGGGGCGGGGGCTGAAGCTTTCTTT	CASGAGAEAFF
TRBJ1-3	.	.	TRBV20-1	TGCAGTGCTAACAGTCCCATCGCGTCTGGAAACACCATATATTTT	CSANSPIASGNTIYF
TRBJ2-1	few	TRBD1	TRBV15	TGTGCCACCAGCAGGGACAGGGGGGATGAGCAGTTCTTC	CATSRDRGDEQFF
TRBJ2-7	.	.	TRBV5-1	TGCGCCAGCAGCCCCCTTGCGGGTGGCGAGCAGTACTTC	CASSPLAGGEQYF
TRBJ2-2	few	TRBD1	TRBV7-9	TGTGCCAGCAGCGGTACCGGGACAGGGGCCGGGGAGCTGTTTTTT	CASSGTGTGAGELFF
TRBJ1-1	few	.	TRBV20-1	TGCAGTGCCCGAGCAGGGGAAGGGCGGTCAACTGAAGCTTTCTTT	CSARAGEGRSTEAFF
TRBJ2-1	.	TRBD2	TRBV29-1	TGCAGCGGGTCTTTCAGGGCGGGAGTCTACAATGAGCAGTTCTTC	CSGSFRAGVYNEQFF
TRBJ2-2	few	.	TRBV11-3	TGTGCCAGCAGCCGGCCCCGCCCTCCGAACACCGGGGAGCTGTTTTTT	CASSRPRPPNTGELFF
TRBJ2-1	.	.	TRBV28	TGTGCCAGCAGTTTAGGCCCGGTCGCTGAGCAGTTCTTC	CASSLGPVAEQFF
TRBJ2-1	few	TRBD2	TRBV12-3/TRBV12-4	TGTGCCAGCAGTGGGGGACTAGCGGGACCCTACAATGAGCAGTTCTTC	CASSGGLAGPYNEQFF
TRBJ2-7	.	.	TRBV5-1	TGCGCCAGCAGCTTGCCCGAAGGGGGCTCCTACGAGCAGTACTTC	CASSLPEGGSYEQYF
TRBJ2-1	few	TRBD2	TRBV3-1	TGTGCCAGCAGCCAGGCCGGGACTAGACTTCCCAATGAGCAGTTCTTC	CASSQAGTRLPNEQFF
TRBJ2-2	.	TRBD1	TRBV10-2	TGCGCCAGCAGTGAGCCTCTGACAGGGGCGGCCGGGCAGCTGTTTTTT	CASSEPLTGAAGQLFF
TRBJ1-2	many	.	TRBV10-3	TGTGCCATCAGTGAGTCGCCGAGGGGGAAGACTGGCTACACCTTC	CAISESPRGKTGYTF
TRBJ1-6	many	.	TRBV5-1	TGCGCCAGCAGCTTGGCCTTCGGTCCGACACCTTCACCCCTCCACTTT	CASSLAFGPTPSPLHF
TRBJ2-7	few	.	TRBV4-1	TGCGCCAGCAGCCAAGATAGGCTGAGCGAGCAGTACTTC	CASSQDRLSEQYF
TRBJ2-7	.	TRBD2	TRBV5-6	TGTGCCAGCAGCTTGAGGACTAGCGGGAGTGGGGACGAGCAGTACTTC	CASSLRTSGSGDEQYF
TRBJ1-1	few	.	TRBV6-6	TGTGCCAGCCGGGCTGTGAACACTGAAGCTTTCTTT	CASRAVNTEAFF
TRBJ2-3	many	TRBD1	TRBV6-1	TGTGCCAGCAGTCCTAGACAGGGGCTCAGCACAGATACGCAGTATTTT	CASSPRQGLSTDTQYF
TRBJ2-5	.	.	TRBV5-1	TGCGCCAGCAGCTTGGTTTTAGCGATGGGGCAAGAGACCCAGTACTTC	CASSLVLAMGQETQYF
TRBJ2-3	few	TRBD2	TRBV3-1	TGTGCCAGCAGCCTAAGAGGGGGTAGCGGGGGTTTAGATACGCAGTATTTT	CASSLRGGSGGLDTQYF
TRBJ2-7	.	TRBD1	TRBV5-1	TGCGCCAGCAGATCGGGGACAGGGTATGACTACGAGCAGTACTTC	CASRSGTGYDYEQYF
TRBJ2-2	few	.	TRBV20-1	TGCAGTGCTAGAGGGGACGACACCGGGGAGCTGTTTTTT	CSARGDDTGELFF
TRBJ1-2	many	TRBD1	TRBV11-2	TGTGCCATCTGGACAGGGGGTGGTGGCTACACCTTC	CAIWTGGGGYTF
TRBJ1-5	.	.	TRBV6-1	TGTGCCAGCAGTGAAGCGGGTGATCAGCCCCAGCATTTT	CASSEAGDQPQHF